This T cell receptor (beta chain) was identified in a study of response to subunit inactivated influenza vaccine. This clonotype was seen at least ten times. The V gene lost 8 bases and the J gene lost 5 bases, with 13 bases spanning the gap. CDR1 is KGHSH, CDR2 LQKENI, per germline. This CDR3 comprises 13 residues. MiXCR, applied by TCRdb to the RT-PCR reads, yields one record per CDR3 protein. The sample consists of 500,000 to 550,000 distinct CDR3 sequences, around a quarter of them appearing once. This same sample was also part of a study on T cells expressing NK-cell markers. From that paper: 5'RACE template switching built TCR beta cDNA with unique molecular identifiers.

This specimen was CD4+ T cells sorted from PBMCs, taken roughly 12 days after vaccination. This TCR was recovered from a middle-aged man who received an inactivated influenza vaccine. This rearrangement joins TRBV18 to TRBJ1-5; D remains ambiguous. The CDR3 DNA sequence: TGTGCCAGCAGCCCCGGACGCGATCAGCCCCAGCATTTT. This translates into CASSPGRDQPQHF. Drawing the rest from reference TRBV18 and TRBJ1-5, the complete variable domain is NAGVMQNPRHLVRRRGQEARLRCSPMKGHSHVYWYRQLPEEGLKFMVYLQKENIIDESGMPKERFSAEFPKEGPSILRIQQVVRGDSAAYFCASSPGRDQPQHFGDGTRLSIL.